The source of this TCR beta chain is a study of blood T cell repertoires in COVID-19. On the study more broadly: Sites in the United States, Italy and Spain provided acute and convalescent COVID-19 samples. The cDNA or gDNA used as material had been derived from T cells, B-cell-depleted T cells, or PBMCs.

As handled by the study authors: Quantification of nucleated cells was approximated via reference gene primer amplification. TCRdb keeps only in-frame clones here, not all; method: immunoSEQ multiplex PCR. For V, J and clone size, that table is used; D and trimming come from the DNA. This table has 200,000 to 250,000 clones, about four fifths appearing once. CDR1 and CDR2 from the germline V gene are MNHEY and SMNVEV (reference sequence). The V and J ends lost 4 bases and 5 bases, in that order; junction bases with no gene match: 9. The CDR3 sequence is 15 residues long. This receptor was identified in a woman aged 18-29 years with acute or convalescent COVID-19. The sequenced sample was peripheral blood. This chain joins TRBV27 and TRBJ2-5; the match to TRBD1 covers 8 bases. For the CDR3, the DNA is TGTGCCAGCAGTTCCCTCACGACAGGGGTGGAGACCCAGTACTTC. This codes for CASSSLTTGVETQYF.